Shown below are 8 T cell receptor beta chains from a single sample sequenced in a study of blood T cells in healthy people across ages. Combining a sample-barcoded 5' primer with a J-beta primer mix, a second PCR ran for roughly 6 to 12 cycles. TCRdb itself ran the 5' RACE reads through MiXCR, one entry per CDR3 protein. The data show some 1.5 million distinct CDR3 sequences, 28% seen once. The sample consisted of blood. These receptors were taken from a woman between 25 and 40 years old in good health.

V and J are TRBV7-9 and TRBJ2-5; D unclear. This CDR3 spans 14 amino acids. V lost 4 bases, J lost 11 bases, and 20 bases lay in between. The germline V gene encodes CDR1 SEHNR and CDR2 FQNEAQ (reference sequence). The CDR3 DNA follows: TGTGCCAGCAGCTACCGGACGGATCGCGAGGAGCAGTACTTC. As protein: CASSYRTDREEQYF.

The chain employs TRBV3-1 and TRBJ2-5; D uncertain. The CDR3 loop spans 13 amino acids. Trimming removed 4 bases from V and 11 bases from J, with 17 bases in between. Per germline, CDR1 LGHDT and CDR2 YNNKEL (reference sequence). The CDR3 region has the DNA TGTGCCAGCAGCCCAGAAGGTTCCTACAAGCAGTACTTC. It is translated as CASSPEGSYKQYF.

At least ten counts were recorded for this clonotype. This chain uses TRBV2 with TRBJ2-6; TRBD1 agrees at 10 bases. Per germline, CDR1 SNHLY and CDR2 FYNNEI. The trim removed 7 bases at V and 4 bases at J, leaving 4 bases unmatched. The CDR3 consists of 15 residues. CDR3 region: CASNRQGAGANVLTF. The CDR3 bases are TGTGCCAGCAACCGACAGGGGGCAGGGGCCAACGTCCTGACTTTC.

Ten or more counts support this clonotype. This chain joins TRBV5-8 and TRBJ2-4, with D possibly called TRBD1 or TRBD2 (5 bases each). CDR1 and CDR2 (germline): SGHTS, YDEGEE. V lost 4 bases and J 0 bases, leaving 5 bases between the germline ends. The CDR3 loop spans 13 amino acids. CDR3 bases: TGTGCCAGCAGCGGGGGAGCCAAAAACATTCAGTACTTC. Translation gives CASSGGAKNIQYF.

Concerning this clonotype itself: A read error may explain this, as a much larger clone is one base away. The V gene is TRBV5-4, the J gene TRBJ2-7, with D possibly being TRBD1 or TRBD2 (5 bases each). The CDR3 has 14 amino acids. Per germline, CDR1 SGHNT and CDR2 YYREEE (reference sequence). The CDR3 nucleotides read TGTGCCTGCAGCAAGGGACCTAGCTCCTACGAGCAGTACTTC. This gives the protein CACSKGPSSYEQYF.

In this sample, this clonotype turned up many times. The chain joins TRBV12-3 or TRBV12-4 to TRBJ2-3; D unresolved. Trimming pared 2 bases from V and 1 base from J, leaving 7 bases between. The CDR3 covers 14 residues. The CDR3 region has the DNA TGTGCCAGCAGTTTACGGTCTGGCACAGATACGCAGTATTTT. Translation gives CASSLRSGTDTQYF.

The chain recombines TRBV21-1 with TRBJ1-5; the D call of TRBD1 is as the table states it, not checked on the DNA. TRBV21-1 represents a pseudogene. This CDR3 region has 16 residues. CDR3 bases: TGTGCCAGCATAAGGTCAGGGGGGAATAGCAATCAGCCCCAGCATTTT. Translating it yields CASIRSGGNSNQPQHF.

A few counts support this clonotype. V and J are TRBV4-3 and TRBJ1-6; D unresolved. The CDR3 loop spans 15 amino acids. Per germline, CDR1 LGHNA and CDR2 YSLEER. Trimming shortened V by 1 base and J by 9 bases, and 13 bases separated the two germline ends. The CDR3 coding sequence is TGCGCCAGCAGCCAAGCACGGGGATTGGGTTCACCCCTCCACTTT. It translates to CASSQARGLGSPLHF.